Described below is a single T cell receptor (beta chain) sequence and its context. From germline, CDR1 is MNHEY and CDR2 SMNVEV (reference sequence). CDR3 length equals 14 residues. V was clipped by 4 bases and J by 5 bases, with 14 bases between them. This sample is part of a study of glioma-infiltrating T cells after dendritic cell vaccination. Measured with immunoSEQ multiplex PCR; TCRdb has only the in-frame clones, and not every one. The sample lists around 100,000 clones, more than 80% occurring once. The chain is built from TRBV27 and TRBJ1-2, with a tentative D call TRBD1 (6 bases). Sequencing was performed on blood, taken before dendritic cell vaccination. The TCR was taken from a human donor with glioblastoma. CDR3 amino acids: CASSSGTRTYGYTF. The CDR3 nucleotides read TGTGCCAGCAGTTCAGGGACACGAACGTATGGCTACACCTTC.